This is a list of T cell receptor beta chains from one sample in a study of T cell responses to AZD1222 COVID-19 vaccine. Measured with immunoSEQ multiplex PCR; TCRdb has only the in-frame clones, and not every one. The sample carries 150,000 to 250,000 clones, 85% to 95% recorded once. The source material was peripheral blood, sampled 28 days after the second AZD1222 dose. Every receptor here comes from an adult who received the AZD1222 COVID-19 vaccine. Each CDR3 is given with its conserved first and last residue. Each record gives: V gene, CDR3 length, clone size, D gene, J gene, CDR3 protein, CDR3 DNA. D genes are given only for firm matches. Clone size appears in some rows only: once, few, many, or a class for an expanded clone.

V gene: TRBV6-5; CDR3 length: 15; clone size: once; D gene: TRBD1; J gene: TRBJ1-1; CDR3 protein: CASSYSRTGEAEAFF; CDR3 DNA: TGTGCCAGCAGTTACTCGAGGACAGGGGAAGCTGAAGCTTTCTTT
V gene: TRBV29-1; CDR3 length: 13; clone size: once; D gene: .; J gene: TRBJ1-6; CDR3 protein: CSARADRNSPLHF; CDR3 DNA: TGCAGCGCCCGAGCGGACAGAAATTCACCCCTCCACTTT
V gene: TRBV7-9; CDR3 length: 18; clone size: .; D gene: TRBD1; J gene: TRBJ1-5; CDR3 protein: CASSLAPDRGFGNQPQHF; CDR3 DNA: TGTGCCAGCAGCTTAGCCCCCGACAGGGGCTTTGGCAATCAGCCCCAGCATTTT
V gene: TRBV15; CDR3 length: 16; clone size: .; D gene: .; J gene: TRBJ1-3; CDR3 protein: CATSRDRRISGNTIYF; CDR3 DNA: TGTGCCACCAGCAGAGATCGACGGATCTCTGGAAACACCATATATTTT
V gene: TRBV28; CDR3 length: 17; clone size: .; D gene: .; J gene: TRBJ1-3; CDR3 protein: CASSLPSPGDSGNTIYF; CDR3 DNA: TGTGCCAGCAGTTTACCTTCCCCTGGGGACTCTGGAAACACCATATATTTT
V gene: TRBV7-9; CDR3 length: 15; clone size: .; D gene: TRBD2; J gene: TRBJ2-3; CDR3 protein: CASSPGLAGGDTQYF; CDR3 DNA: TGTGCCAGCAGTCCGGGACTAGCGGGGGGAGATACGCAGTATTTT
V gene: TRBV15; CDR3 length: 14; clone size: .; D gene: TRBD1; J gene: TRBJ2-1; CDR3 protein: CATSRERLQGAQFF; CDR3 DNA: TGTGCCACCAGCAGGGAGAGATTGCAGGGGGCGCAGTTCTTC
V gene: TRBV19; CDR3 length: 16; clone size: .; D gene: TRBD2; J gene: TRBJ2-1; CDR3 protein: CASSRTSGDLYNEQFF; CDR3 DNA: TGTGCCAGTAGTAGGACTAGCGGGGACTTATACAATGAGCAGTTCTTC
V gene: TRBV21-1; CDR3 length: 12; clone size: .; D gene: .; J gene: TRBJ2-7; CDR3 protein: CASVTVRGEQYF; CDR3 DNA: TGTGCCTCGGTTACCGTTAGGGGCGAGCAGTACTTC
V gene: TRBV28; CDR3 length: 12; clone size: .; D gene: .; J gene: TRBJ2-1; CDR3 protein: CASSLAGGREFF; CDR3 DNA: TGTGCCAGCAGTCTGGCCGGGGGTAGGGAGTTCTTC
V gene: TRBV27; CDR3 length: 15; clone size: few; D gene: .; J gene: TRBJ1-3; CDR3 protein: CASSLWGPDGNTIYF; CDR3 DNA: TGTGCCAGCAGTTTATGGGGTCCTGATGGAAACACCATATATTTT
V gene: TRBV5-1; CDR3 length: 13; clone size: few; D gene: .; J gene: TRBJ1-5; CDR3 protein: CASSLERDQPQHF; CDR3 DNA: TGCGCCAGCAGCTTGGAGCGGGATCAGCCCCAGCATTTT
V gene: TRBV18; CDR3 length: 17; clone size: .; D gene: TRBD2; J gene: TRBJ2-2; CDR3 protein: CASSPSRGRINTGELFF; CDR3 DNA: TGTGCCAGCTCACCATCGCGGGGGAGAATTAACACCGGGGAGCTGTTTTTT
V gene: TRBV2; CDR3 length: 15; clone size: .; D gene: TRBD1; J gene: TRBJ1-5; CDR3 protein: CASRASTGYGQPQHF; CDR3 DNA: TGTGCCAGCAGAGCCTCGACAGGGTATGGTCAGCCCCAGCATTTT
V gene: TRBV6-1; CDR3 length: 16; clone size: .; D gene: .; J gene: TRBJ1-3; CDR3 protein: CASSEARAGSGNTIYF; CDR3 DNA: TGTGCCAGCAGTGAAGCGCGCGCCGGTTCTGGAAACACCATATATTTT
V gene: TRBV3-1/TRBV3-2; CDR3 length: 13; clone size: .; D gene: .; J gene: TRBJ1-2; CDR3 protein: CASSQDQGHGYTF; CDR3 DNA: TGTGCCAGCAGCCAAGATCAGGGGCATGGCTACACCTTC
V gene: TRBV3-1/TRBV3-2; CDR3 length: 11; clone size: .; D gene: .; J gene: TRBJ1-1; CDR3 protein: CASRRATEAFF; CDR3 DNA: TGTGCCAGCAGAAGGGCCACTGAAGCTTTCTTT
V gene: TRBV2; CDR3 length: 14; clone size: .; D gene: .; J gene: TRBJ1-5; CDR3 protein: CASGRDTSNQPQHF; CDR3 DNA: TGTGCCAGCGGAAGGGACACTAGCAATCAGCCCCAGCATTTT
V gene: TRBV3-1/TRBV3-2; CDR3 length: 15; clone size: .; D gene: TRBD2; J gene: TRBJ2-3; CDR3 protein: CASSRRSGGTDTQYF; CDR3 DNA: TGTGCCAGCAGCCGACGTAGCGGGGGCACAGATACGCAGTATTTT
V gene: TRBV6-5; CDR3 length: 14; clone size: .; D gene: TRBD1; J gene: TRBJ1-2; CDR3 protein: CASSYADREEGYTF; CDR3 DNA: TGTGCCAGCAGTTACGCAGACAGGGAGGAAGGCTACACCTTC
V gene: TRBV9; CDR3 length: 15; clone size: .; D gene: TRBD2; J gene: TRBJ2-3; CDR3 protein: CASSVLAGVGDTQYF; CDR3 DNA: TGTGCCAGCAGCGTACTAGCGGGGGTTGGAGATACGCAGTATTTT
V gene: TRBV28; CDR3 length: 12; clone size: .; D gene: .; J gene: TRBJ1-5; CDR3 protein: CASTVGNQPQHF; CDR3 DNA: TGTGCCAGCACTGTTGGCAATCAGCCCCAGCATTTT
V gene: TRBV6-6; CDR3 length: 13; clone size: .; D gene: TRBD1; J gene: TRBJ1-6; CDR3 protein: CASSTGGNSPLHF; CDR3 DNA: TGTGCCAGCAGTACAGGGGGAAATTCACCCCTCCACTTT
V gene: TRBV29-1; CDR3 length: 13; clone size: .; D gene: .; J gene: TRBJ1-1; CDR3 protein: CSVEWRTNTEAFF; CDR3 DNA: TGCAGCGTTGAATGGCGGACTAACACTGAAGCTTTCTTT
V gene: TRBV10-2; CDR3 length: 14; clone size: .; D gene: .; J gene: TRBJ2-7; CDR3 protein: CASSETTGPYEQYF; CDR3 DNA: TGCGCCAGCAGTGAGACCACAGGGCCCTACGAGCAGTACTTC
V gene: TRBV2; CDR3 length: 14; clone size: once; D gene: .; J gene: TRBJ2-7; CDR3 protein: CAITQGRGRNEQYF; CDR3 DNA: TGTGCCATCACGCAAGGGCGGGGGCGGAACGAGCAGTACTTC
V gene: TRBV4-1; CDR3 length: 16; clone size: .; D gene: TRBD2; J gene: TRBJ2-3; CDR3 protein: CASSQDISGVADTQCF; CDR3 DNA: TGCGCCAGCAGCCAAGATATTAGCGGGGTGGCAGATACGCAGTGTTTT
V gene: TRBV15; CDR3 length: 12; clone size: .; D gene: .; J gene: TRBJ2-7; CDR3 protein: CATSRELYEQYF; CDR3 DNA: TGTGCCACCAGCAGAGAATTGTACGAGCAGTACTTC
V gene: TRBV3-1/TRBV3-2; CDR3 length: 13; clone size: .; D gene: .; J gene: TRBJ2-3; CDR3 protein: CASSRIVADTQYF; CDR3 DNA: TGTGCCAGCAGCCGCATAGTTGCGGATACGCAGTATTTT
V gene: TRBV10-3; CDR3 length: 15; clone size: .; D gene: .; J gene: TRBJ1-4; CDR3 protein: CAISSTGNTNEKLFF; CDR3 DNA: TGTGCCATCAGCTCCACAGGGAACACTAATGAAAAACTGTTTTTT
V gene: TRBV6-5; CDR3 length: 14; clone size: .; D gene: .; J gene: TRBJ2-5; CDR3 protein: CASRRDRPKETQYF; CDR3 DNA: TGTGCCAGCAGGAGAGACAGACCCAAAGAGACCCAGTACTTC
V gene: TRBV6-1; CDR3 length: 13; clone size: once; D gene: .; J gene: TRBJ2-7; CDR3 protein: CASSEDRAYEQYF; CDR3 DNA: TGTGCCAGCAGTGAAGACCGGGCCTACGAGCAGTACTTC
V gene: TRBV4-3; CDR3 length: 16; clone size: .; D gene: .; J gene: TRBJ2-2; CDR3 protein: CASSQLGLDDTGELFF; CDR3 DNA: TGCGCCAGCAGCCAACTTGGCCTCGATGACACCGGGGAGCTGTTTTTT
V gene: TRBV3-1/TRBV3-2; CDR3 length: 18; clone size: .; D gene: TRBD2; J gene: TRBJ2-1; CDR3 protein: CASSQDMMRGSYVDEQFF; CDR3 DNA: TGTGCCAGCAGCCAAGATATGATGCGGGGGTCCTATGTGGATGAGCAGTTCTTC
V gene: TRBV6-5; CDR3 length: 14; clone size: .; D gene: .; J gene: TRBJ2-1; CDR3 protein: CASSGGLAYNEQFF; CDR3 DNA: TGTGCCAGCTCTGGGGGGCTTGCCTACAATGAGCAGTTCTTC
V gene: TRBV5-1; CDR3 length: 14; clone size: few; D gene: .; J gene: TRBJ1-1; CDR3 protein: CASSLGGGNTEAFF; CDR3 DNA: TGCGCCAGCAGCTTGGGAGGGGGGAACACTGAAGCTTTCTTT
V gene: TRBV13; CDR3 length: 17; clone size: .; D gene: .; J gene: TRBJ1-6; CDR3 protein: CASSPKFSSSYNSPLHF; CDR3 DNA: TGTGCCAGCAGCCCGAAGTTCTCCAGCTCCTATAATTCACCCCTCCACTTT
V gene: TRBV5-1; CDR3 length: 14; clone size: .; D gene: .; J gene: TRBJ2-3; CDR3 protein: CASSRDQVTDTQYF; CDR3 DNA: TGCGCCAGCAGCCGAGACCAGGTCACAGATACGCAGTATTTT
V gene: TRBV6-5; CDR3 length: 15; clone size: .; D gene: TRBD1; J gene: TRBJ1-6; CDR3 protein: CASSPGQGPNSPLHF; CDR3 DNA: TGTGCCAGCAGCCCGGGACAGGGGCCGAATTCACCCCTCCACTTT
V gene: TRBV5-1; CDR3 length: 14; clone size: .; D gene: TRBD2; J gene: TRBJ2-2; CDR3 protein: CASSLSGGAGELFF; CDR3 DNA: TGCGCCAGCAGCTTGTCCGGGGGGGCCGGGGAGCTGTTTTTT
V gene: TRBV19; CDR3 length: 16; clone size: .; D gene: TRBD2; J gene: TRBJ2-2; CDR3 protein: CASRRVAGSSTGELFF; CDR3 DNA: TGTGCCAGTAGAAGGGTAGCGGGGTCATCCACCGGGGAGCTGTTTTTT
V gene: TRBV6-5; CDR3 length: 15; clone size: .; D gene: TRBD1; J gene: TRBJ2-7; CDR3 protein: CASRPPGQGAGEQYF; CDR3 DNA: TGTGCCAGCAGACCTCCGGGACAGGGGGCAGGAGAGCAGTACTTC
V gene: TRBV27; CDR3 length: 15; clone size: .; D gene: TRBD2; J gene: TRBJ2-5; CDR3 protein: CASRRSLANQETQYF; CDR3 DNA: TGTGCCAGCAGGCGCTCACTAGCGAACCAAGAGACCCAGTACTTC
V gene: TRBV20-1; CDR3 length: 11; clone size: once; D gene: .; J gene: TRBJ2-7; CDR3 protein: CSARVGDEQYF; CDR3 DNA: TGCAGTGCTAGAGTTGGGGACGAGCAGTACTTC
V gene: TRBV5-5; CDR3 length: 14; clone size: .; D gene: .; J gene: TRBJ1-2; CDR3 protein: CASSLSQANYGYTF; CDR3 DNA: TGTGCCAGCAGCTTGTCACAAGCTAACTATGGCTACACCTTC
V gene: TRBV6-2/TRBV6-3; CDR3 length: 14; clone size: .; D gene: TRBD2; J gene: TRBJ2-1; CDR3 protein: CASSQNGGANEQFF; CDR3 DNA: TGTGCCAGCAGTCAAAACGGGGGGGCCAATGAGCAGTTCTTC
V gene: TRBV7-8; CDR3 length: 13; clone size: .; D gene: .; J gene: TRBJ2-7; CDR3 protein: CASSLYPGAEQYF; CDR3 DNA: TGTGCCAGCAGCTTATACCCCGGGGCCGAGCAGTACTTC
V gene: TRBV11-3; CDR3 length: 14; clone size: .; D gene: .; J gene: TRBJ1-1; CDR3 protein: CASSPGTVNTEAFF; CDR3 DNA: TGTGCCAGCAGCCCCGGGACGGTGAACACTGAAGCTTTCTTT
V gene: TRBV2; CDR3 length: 13; clone size: .; D gene: .; J gene: TRBJ1-1; CDR3 protein: CASSGRGGTEAFF; CDR3 DNA: TGTGCCAGCAGTGGTAGGGGAGGTACTGAAGCTTTCTTT
V gene: TRBV19; CDR3 length: 14; clone size: .; D gene: TRBD1; J gene: TRBJ1-2; CDR3 protein: CASTPDRAAYGYTF; CDR3 DNA: TGTGCCAGTACTCCTGACAGGGCGGCCTATGGCTACACCTTC
V gene: TRBV10-3; CDR3 length: 14; clone size: .; D gene: TRBD1; J gene: TRBJ2-2; CDR3 protein: CAIRGDRGGGELFF; CDR3 DNA: TGTGCCATCAGGGGGGACAGGGGAGGCGGGGAGCTGTTTTTT
V gene: TRBV18; CDR3 length: 11; clone size: .; D gene: .; J gene: TRBJ1-2; CDR3 protein: CASSPRDGYTF; CDR3 DNA: TGTGCCAGCTCACCTAGGGATGGCTACACCTTC
V gene: TRBV7-2; CDR3 length: 13; clone size: .; D gene: .; J gene: TRBJ1-2; CDR3 protein: CASSPSRSDGYTF; CDR3 DNA: TGTGCCAGCAGCCCCTCTCGATCGGATGGCTACACCTTC
V gene: TRBV28; CDR3 length: 11; clone size: once; D gene: .; J gene: TRBJ2-5; CDR3 protein: CASSPAGTQYF; CDR3 DNA: TGTGCCAGCAGCCCCGCGGGGACCCAGTACTTC
V gene: TRBV3-1/TRBV3-2; CDR3 length: 15; clone size: .; D gene: .; J gene: TRBJ1-4; CDR3 protein: CASSPSPGPNEKLFF; CDR3 DNA: TGTGCCAGCAGCCCCTCCCCGGGACCCAATGAAAAACTGTTTTTT